Detailed here is one TCR beta chain. Relative to the germline gene, one junction end is altered; a read error may explain this. This entry belongs to a study of tumor-infiltrating lymphocytes in primary liver carcinoma. Whole-study context: These were node-negative, non-metastatic T1-T3 tumors of roughly 4 to 10 cm. Yields of productive TCRbeta reads ranged from roughly 3.5 to 8 million per sample and were similar across tissue types.

It was from approximately 22-30 mg of unsorted bulk tissue that RNA and DNA were co-extracted. Patients underwent surgical resection for primary liver carcinoma. Using a constant-region primer together with ProtoScript II reverse transcriptase, TCR beta cDNA was made from around 500 ng of total RNA. Generation of the TCR beta libraries relied on three nested multiplex PCR rounds using slightly modified ARM-PCR. It was with TRBV1-TRBV30 forward primers and a C-beta reverse primer that the first two PCR rounds were run, at about 9 cycles each. MiXCR was run by TCRdb on the multiplex PCR reads, yielding one entry per CDR3 protein. The sample has 65,000 to 90,000 distinct CDR3 sequences, approximately 70% seen once. The CDR3 extends over 15 amino acids. Germline V gene sequence: CDR1 MDHEN, CDR2 SYDVKM.

Specimen: liver tumor tissue from sampling region 1. Subset denoted: tumor region T1, superior pole. The sequence was obtained from a middle-aged man with primary liver carcinoma and hepatitis B virus infection. V gene TRBV28 combines with J gene TRBJ2-7; tentatively, D is TRBD1 or TRBD2 (6 bases each). The chain's CDR3 is CTSSLMGGWRDEQYF. The CDR3 DNA is TGTACCAGCAGTTTAATGGGGGGCTGGAGGGACGAGCAGTACTTC.